This TCR beta chain emerged from a study of blood T cell repertoires in COVID-19. Overall study context: There were acute and convalescent COVID-19 samples, and they came from the United States, Italy and Spain.

TCRdb keeps only in-frame clones here, not all; method: immunoSEQ multiplex PCR. The table includes approximately 320,000 clones, roughly 90% detected once. The CDR3 totals 12 residues. V was cut by 0 bases and J by 5 bases, with 4 bases left in between. Germline V gives CDR1 SGHRS, CDR2 YFSETQ. Enrollment of patients from Seattle took place during active infection, with longitudinal follow-up. The chain carries TRBV5-1 and TRBJ2-3; D gene unclear. What was sequenced was peripheral blood. This clonotype originated in a woman younger than 45 with COVID-19, enrolled during active disease. The CDR3 sequence: CASSLDGDTQYF. The CDR3 DNA is TGCGCCAGCAGCTTGGACGGAGATACGCAGTATTTT.